A selection of T cell receptor beta chains follows, all from one sample in a study of radiation and T cells in renal cell carcinoma. The protocol was immunoSEQ multiplex PCR, while the TCRdb copy is restricted to in-frame clones and leaves out a portion. The table includes roughly 140,000 clones, about nine tenths detected once. The input for sequencing was blood, taken from a patient whose treatment included radiotherapy and nephrectomy. These receptors were obtained from a woman aged 50 to 60 with renal cell carcinoma. The conserved cysteine and the conserved F or W are not part of the CDR3 here. A D gene is named only where the DNA matches it firmly. Clone size is stated in some rows and not others, as once, few, many or a class when expanded.

clone size	J gene	D gene	V gene	CDR3 protein
once	TRBJ2-4	.	TRBV19	ASIPLAKNIQY
.	TRBJ2-3	.	TRBV5-6	ASSWGGADTQY
.	TRBJ1-5	.	TRBV2	ASRTEWGAQH
few	TRBJ2-1	TRBD2	TRBV6-4	ASSRLAGAINEQF
.	TRBJ2-7	.	TRBV5-1	ASSLAVGYEQY
.	TRBJ2-5	TRBD2	TRBV13	ASSPGTSVQETQY
few	TRBJ2-3	.	TRBV2	ASSAAGWSTDTQY
.	TRBJ1-1	.	TRBV11-2	ASSLRWAGRGYTEAF
.	TRBJ2-2	TRBD2	TRBV7-9	ASSFSAGGPPGELF
.	TRBJ2-5	TRBD2	TRBV18	ASSPYRTSGAETQY